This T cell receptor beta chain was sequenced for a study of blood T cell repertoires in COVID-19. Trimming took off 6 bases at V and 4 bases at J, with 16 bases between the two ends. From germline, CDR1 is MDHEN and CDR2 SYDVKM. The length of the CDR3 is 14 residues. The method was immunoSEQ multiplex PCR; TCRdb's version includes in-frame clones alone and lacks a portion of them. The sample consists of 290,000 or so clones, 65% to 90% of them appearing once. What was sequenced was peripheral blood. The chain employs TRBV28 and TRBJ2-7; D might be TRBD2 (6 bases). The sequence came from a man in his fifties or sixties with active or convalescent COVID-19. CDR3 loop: CASSKSGTLYEQYF. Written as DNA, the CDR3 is TGTGCCAGCAGCAAATCCGGGACTCTTTACGAGCAGTACTTC.